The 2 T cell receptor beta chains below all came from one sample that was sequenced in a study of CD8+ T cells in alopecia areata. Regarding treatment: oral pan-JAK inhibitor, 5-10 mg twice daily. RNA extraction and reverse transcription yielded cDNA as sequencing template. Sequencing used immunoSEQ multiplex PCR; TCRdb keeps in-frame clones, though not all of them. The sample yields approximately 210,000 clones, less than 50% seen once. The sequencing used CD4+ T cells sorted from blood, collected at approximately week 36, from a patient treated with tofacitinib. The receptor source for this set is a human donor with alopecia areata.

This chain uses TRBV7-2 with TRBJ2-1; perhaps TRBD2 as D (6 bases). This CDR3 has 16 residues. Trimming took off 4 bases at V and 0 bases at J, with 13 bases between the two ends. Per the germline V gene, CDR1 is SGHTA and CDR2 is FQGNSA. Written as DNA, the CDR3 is TGTGCCAGCAGCTGGGGCGGAGGGAGCTCCTACAATGAGCAGTTCTTC. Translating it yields CASSWGGGSSYNEQFF.

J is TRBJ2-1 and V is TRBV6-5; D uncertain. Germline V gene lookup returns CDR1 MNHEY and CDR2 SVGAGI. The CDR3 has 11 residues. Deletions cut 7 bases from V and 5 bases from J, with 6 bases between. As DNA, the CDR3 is TGTGCCAGCACCCTTGACAATGAGCAGTTCTTC. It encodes CASTLDNEQFF.